This T cell receptor (beta chain) stems from a study of T cells in Graves' hyperthyroidism and ophthalmopathy. Study overall: Peripheral blood collection took place at initial diagnosis, before any treatment. Findings and caveats of the study: Ophthalmopathy onset followed model prediction by a median roughly 6 months.

Among ophthalmopathy patients, the Clinical Activity Score reached at least 3, the NOSPECS grade reached at least 4, and duration remained under 3 months. Patients with uncontrolled infections, other autoimmune diseases, pregnancy or lactation were excluded. As to this clonotype: No antigen is known for it.

CDR3 size: 13 residues. Trimming cost V 1 base and J 1 base, with 5 bases left between them. Germline values: CDR1 SGHRS, CDR2 YFSETQ. TCR beta CDR3 regions were amplified from RNA transcripts. HTBI primers drove first-round RT-PCR of the TCR CDR3. TCRdb passed the multiplex PCR reads through MiXCR, listing each CDR3 protein once. The table includes roughly 500,000 distinct CDR3 sequences, roughly 22% detected once. The material sequenced was blood. The rearrangement joins TRBV5-1 to TRBJ2-5, with D unresolved. The receptor was derived from an older woman with Graves' ophthalmopathy. The CDR3 here is CASSLMPQETQYF. DNA of the CDR3: TGCGCCAGCAGCTTGATGCCCCAAGAGACCCAGTACTTC.